A selection of T cell receptor beta chains follows, all from one sample in a study of blood T cell repertoires in COVID-19. Clones were sequenced by immunoSEQ multiplex PCR, and TCRdb holds only the in-frame ones, with some missing. The table lists roughly 100,000 clones, roughly nine tenths of them singletons. Sequencing used peripheral blood. These receptors all come from a woman in her seventies with acute or convalescent COVID-19. Both conserved end residues are part of each CDR3.

v_gene: TRBV28; CDR3aa: CASSDRGWNTGELFF
v_gene: TRBV5-4; CDR3aa: CASSLAPGLLNYGYTF
v_gene: TRBV4-2; CDR3aa: CASSQDGLAPPREQYF
v_gene: TRBV6-5; CDR3aa: CASSRTYNSPLHF
v_gene: TRBV5-1; CDR3aa: CASSRQTGVNTGELFF
v_gene: TRBV6-5; CDR3aa: CASSRPGQALDEQFF
v_gene: TRBV19; CDR3aa: CASRRLSGTGEGPQHF
v_gene: TRBV11-2; CDR3aa: CASSASAGQYGDTQYF
v_gene: TRBV4-1; CDR3aa: CASSPYPAGTGSNTGELFF
v_gene: TRBV19; CDR3aa: CASSTTTQGVGETQYF
v_gene: TRBV2; CDR3aa: CASSEAGGPSNQPQHF
v_gene: TRBV18; CDR3aa: CASSPLAGENIQYF
v_gene: TRBV7-9; CDR3aa: CASSGAGTGATEAFF
v_gene: TRBV10-1; CDR3aa: CASSDPGSGSSNEQFF
v_gene: TRBV24-1; CDR3aa: CATSDSAVDTGELFF
v_gene: TRBV27; CDR3aa: CASSKNSGTGTSAGRDTQYF
v_gene: TRBV28; CDR3aa: CASRPHRGGRIYNEQFF
v_gene: TRBV28; CDR3aa: CASSQRVSYLGNTIYF
v_gene: TRBV27; CDR3aa: CASSSPGQGAYGYTF
v_gene: TRBV3-1/TRBV3-2; CDR3aa: CASSHRGQVPTYEQYF
v_gene: TRBV6-2/TRBV6-3; CDR3aa: CASSYLGTGELFF
v_gene: TRBV6-5; CDR3aa: CASSYAQGNEKLFF
v_gene: TRBV10-3; CDR3aa: CAISDNSMNTEAFF
v_gene: TRBV5-1; CDR3aa: CASSPNTGVTEAFF
v_gene: TRBV5-4; CDR3aa: CASRVGGTGRSQYYGYTF
v_gene: TRBV29-1; CDR3aa: CSVALADHYNEQFF
v_gene: TRBV6-6; CDR3aa: CASSQMGGNTGELFF
v_gene: TRBV5-5; CDR3aa: CASSLFDSSEKLFF
v_gene: TRBV5-1; CDR3aa: CASSPPGLHTGELFF
v_gene: TRBV11-2; CDR3aa: CASSPGYQGDTQYF
v_gene: TRBV6-6; CDR3aa: CASSYNLGTGSNEQFF
v_gene: TRBV27; CDR3aa: CASRPTGAKGYTF
v_gene: TRBV7-9; CDR3aa: CASSLAGTGGYEQYF
v_gene: TRBV27; CDR3aa: CASSSGQGWSPLHF
v_gene: TRBV4-2; CDR3aa: CASSQAGYNTEAFF
v_gene: TRBV28; CDR3aa: CASSSYLAGEDTQYF
v_gene: TRBV9; CDR3aa: CASSVVGGVGGSGNEQFF
v_gene: TRBV6-2/TRBV6-3; CDR3aa: CASSKQGFTEAFF
v_gene: TRBV28; CDR3aa: CASSYRTGVGNSPLHF
v_gene: TRBV4-1; CDR3aa: CASSQDRGGGSPLHF
v_gene: TRBV18; CDR3aa: CASSPIAGTGYNEKLFF
v_gene: TRBV2; CDR3aa: CASGKSLTGTGELFF
v_gene: TRBV7-9; CDR3aa: CASSYGRSQETQYF
v_gene: TRBV19; CDR3aa: CASSISPTGTKNIQYF
v_gene: TRBV7-9; CDR3aa: CASSLAGGREQFF
v_gene: TRBV11-2; CDR3aa: CASSLEPGLAGKLPQYF
v_gene: TRBV18; CDR3aa: CASSLQTGTETQYF
v_gene: TRBV6-6; CDR3aa: CASRTGTSGAGEQFF
v_gene: TRBV6-5; CDR3aa: CASSYALAGGPDEQFF
v_gene: TRBV24-1; CDR3aa: CATSGTRQGDLATNEKLFF